The clone carrying this TCR beta chain was detected only once. Antigen specificity is unknown. Sequencing targeted expressed TCRB transcripts, as all isolated RNA had been reverse transcribed. Using immunoSEQ multiplex PCR, the repertoire was profiled, and TCRdb retains in-frame clones only, with some absent. The sample records 40,000 to 45,000 clones, around 70% being singletons. The data stem from a study of beta chain features in type 1 diabetes. Background on the study: The number of sorted cells examined across all samples was under 130,000,000. Study findings and constraints: Type 1 diabetes patients showed a moderate but significant shortening of TCRB CDR3s in all four CD4+ subsets. Patients showed naive, central memory and Treg TCRB repertoires that appeared more similar than those of healthy donors.

CD4+ naive, central memory, regulatory and stem cell-like memory subsets were isolated by sorting on CD45RO/CCR7/CD25/CD127/CD95/CD27. Purity exceeded 98% in all sorted populations. This receptor was identified in a woman aged 18-30 years with type 1 diabetes. The specimen was Tregs from blood.

CDR3 DNA: TGCAGCGTTGAGACAGGGGGCACAGATACGCAGTATTTT. This sequence encodes CSVETGGTDTQYF. The V and J genes are TRBV29-1 and TRBJ2-3, with 8 bases that match TRBD1. Germline V gene data show CDR1 as SQVTM and CDR2 as ANQGSEA. The CDR3 contains 13 residues. J was trimmed by 1 base and V by 3 bases; bases with no gene match: 0.